This TCR beta chain was identified during a study of regulatory T cells in long-lasting Graves disease. Findings and caveats of the study: With persistent disease, TRBV28, TRBJ1-2 and TRBJ2-5 were the favored segments.

Worth noting for this clonotype: Its cognate antigen is unknown.

Researchers made TCR beta libraries by using iRepertoire HTBI primers and running Arm-PCR on CDR3 regions. One entry per CDR3 protein results from TCRdb running MiXCR on the multiplex PCR reads. The sample includes roughly 400,000 distinct CDR3 sequences, approximately 22% of them seen just once. Indicated time point: persistent/refractory GD, antithyroid drugs over 5 years with positive TRAb. PBMCs were the source of the RNA used for TCR sequencing. The CDR3 contains 14 residues. Germline values: CDR1 DFQATT, CDR2 SNEGSKA (reference sequence). J gave up 0 bases and V 2 bases, and 1 base lay outside the gene matches.

The source is a female donor with Graves disease. The sample was peripheral blood mononuclear cells (PBMCs), taken when the disease was refractory, from a patient treated with antithyroid drugs. The genes are TRBV20-1 and TRBJ2-7; TRBD2 matches 10 bases. This CDR3 is CSARPSGSSYEQYF. The CDR3 DNA follows: TGCAGTGCTAGACCTAGCGGGAGCTCCTACGAGCAGTACTTC.